One T cell receptor beta chain is described in this entry. What it recognizes is unknown. This CDR3 contains 15 residues. The data were produced by immunoSEQ multiplex PCR, yet TCRdb's version contains in-frame clones alone and is incomplete. Among under 200,000 clones listed, 90% were seen once. The sample is drawn from a study of T cell responses to AZD1222 COVID-19 vaccine. Study-level points and caveats: Spike-specific TCR breadth and depth both grew after two AZD1222 doses. Regions left unmutated in variants are reportedly the target of nearly half of spike-specific TCRs. Sampled repertoires all dated from after the peak T cell response. Baseline seropositives among AZD1222 recipients totaled only five to seven.

The receptor was isolated from an adult in good health. This sample comprised peripheral blood, obtained on day 0 of AZD1222 vaccination. The chain carries TRBV21-1 and TRBJ1-1; the D call of TRBD1 is as the table states it, not checked on the DNA. TRBV21-1 is recorded as a pseudogene. CDR3: CASSKDPQGANLAFF. In DNA form, the CDR3 reads TGTGCCAGCAGCAAAGACCCGCAGGGGGCTAATTTGGCTTTCTTT.